A selection of T cell receptor beta chains follows, all from one sample in a study of Graves' ophthalmopathy and Graves' hyperthyroidism. TCRdb analysed the multiplex PCR reads with MiXCR anew, one entry per CDR3 protein. The sample yields about 410,000 distinct CDR3 sequences, approximately 20% seen once. Sequencing used peripheral blood. These receptors came from a woman between 18 and 30 years old with Graves' ophthalmopathy. Both conserved end residues are part of each CDR3. D genes are given only for firm matches. Size is omitted from some rows. Given values are once, few, many or a class for expanded clones.

clone_size	v_call	j_call	d_call	cdr3_aa	cdr3_nt
many	TRBV10-3	TRBJ1-2	TRBD1	CAINHRDSETYGYTF	TGTGCCATCAACCACAGGGACAGTGAAACCTATGGCTACACCTTC
-	TRBV4-1	TRBJ1-3	TRBD1	CASSQDFRGGESSGNTIYF	TGCGCCAGCAGCCAAGATTTCAGGGGGGGCGAGTCGTCCGGAAACACCATATATTTT
many	TRBV12-3/TRBV12-4	TRBJ1-6	-	CASSLRGGSYNSPLHF	TGTGCCAGCAGCCTCAGGGGCGGCTCCTATAATTCACCCCTCCACTTT
many	TRBV6-5	TRBJ2-7	-	CASISQRGGDYEQYF	TGTGCCAGCATTTCCCAAAGGGGGGGCGACTACGAGCAGTACTTC
many	TRBV12-3/TRBV12-4	TRBJ1-1	-	CASGPSKNTEAFF	TGTGCCAGCGGCCCTTCAAAGAACACTGAAGCTTTCTTT
many	TRBV2	TRBJ2-5	-	CASTPSEETQYF	TGTGCCAGCACCCCCTCCGAAGAGACCCAGTACTTC
-	TRBV7-3	TRBJ2-5	-	CASSQVPSKQETQYF	TGTGCCAGCAGCCAGGTGCCTAGCAAACAAGAGACCCAGTACTTC
many	TRBV10-3	TRBJ1-2	-	CAASAGEGYGYTF	TGTGCCGCATCCGCGGGGGAGGGGTATGGCTACACCTTC
-	TRBV4-1	TRBJ2-5	TRBD2	CASSPGGVLQTGPDGETQYF	TGCGCCAGCAGCCCGGGGGGAGTTTTGCAAACCGGTCCCGACGGGGAGACCCAGTACTTC
many	TRBV2	TRBJ1-5	TRBD1	CASRPGQGLSHSNQPQHF	TGTGCCAGCAGGCCGGGACAGGGGTTGAGCCATAGCAATCAGCCCCAGCATTTT
-	TRBV12-3/TRBV12-4	TRBJ1-1	TRBD1	CASSFSGTGGYVNTEAFF	TGTGCCAGCAGTTTTTCAGGGACAGGGGGCTACGTGAACACTGAAGCTTTCTTT
many	TRBV20-1	TRBJ2-4	-	CSAWTIAKNIQYF	TGCAGTGCTTGGACTATCGCCAAAAACATTCAGTACTTC
few	TRBV6-1	TRBJ2-7	-	CASSHGGPGTYEQYF	TGTGCCAGCAGCCACGGGGGGCCTGGGACCTACGAGCAGTACTTC
many	TRBV28	TRBJ1-3	-	CASTTWDGHSGNTIYF	TGTGCCAGCACCACCTGGGACGGACACTCTGGAAACACCATATATTTT
many	TRBV12-3/TRBV12-4	TRBJ2-2	-	CASRHQNTGELFF	TGTGCCAGCAGACATCAGAACACCGGGGAGCTGTTTTTT
few	TRBV6-2/TRBV6-3	TRBJ2-7	-	CASSYSGRVREQYF	TGTGCCAGCAGTTACTCGGGCAGGGTTCGCGAGCAGTACTTC
many	TRBV11-2	TRBJ2-5	TRBD1	CASTLGTGRETQYF	TGTGCCAGCACGCTTGGGACAGGGCGGGAGACCCAGTACTTC
-	TRBV6-5	TRBJ2-6	-	CASSYSGAGANVLTF	TGTGCCAGCAGTTACTCAGGGGCGGGGGCCAACGTCCTGACTTTC
many	TRBV13	TRBJ1-2	-	CASSQGPRTGYTF	TGTGCCAGCAGCCAAGGACCGAGGACTGGCTACACCTTC
-	TRBV5-1	TRBJ2-5	-	CASSFTLETQYF	TGCGCCAGCAGCTTCACTCTAGAGACCCAGTACTTC
-	TRBV29-1	TRBJ2-4	TRBD1	CSVEARDSTQNIQYF	TGCAGCGTTGAAGCCAGGGACAGCACACAAAACATTCAGTACTTC
many	TRBV7-9	TRBJ1-1	-	CASSLDSRNTEAFF	TGTGCCAGCAGCTTAGATTCCCGAAACACTGAAGCTTTCTTT
-	TRBV6-2/TRBV6-3	TRBJ1-2	-	CASSYPGGNGYTF	TGTGCCAGCAGTTACCCGGGGGGGAACGGCTACACCTTC
many	TRBV6-5	TRBJ1-6	-	CASSYWTSSYNSPLHF	TGTGCCAGCAGTTACTGGACGAGCTCCTATAATTCACCCCTCCACTTT
many	TRBV20-1	TRBJ1-5	-	CSASPRDSNQPQHF	TGCAGTGCCAGCCCCAGAGATAGCAATCAGCCCCAGCATTTT
few	TRBV6-5	TRBJ2-7	-	CASSYSNYQYF	TGTGCCAGCAGTTACTCGAATTACCAGTACTTC
-	TRBV20-1	TRBJ2-7	-	CSARLPGREQYF	TGCAGTGCTAGACTTCCGGGACGCGAGCAGTACTTC
many	TRBV6-5	TRBJ2-5	TRBD1	CASSYGGTGNRETQYF	TGTGCCAGCAGTTACGGTGGGACAGGGAATCGAGAGACCCAGTACTTC
many	TRBV12-3/TRBV12-4	TRBJ1-3	-	CASSVLPFTDGYANTIYF	TGTGCCAGCAGTGTCCTCCCCTTTACGGACGGCTATGCAAACACCATATATTTT
many	TRBV15	TRBJ2-7	-	CATSRGAKGGFPYEQYF	TGTGCCACCAGCAGAGGTGCCAAGGGGGGTTTCCCGTACGAGCAGTACTTC
many	TRBV2	TRBJ2-5	-	CASSDLIGGRKTQYF	TGTGCCAGCAGTGATCTCATCGGGGGGCGTAAGACCCAGTACTTC
many	TRBV6-2/TRBV6-3	TRBJ2-6	-	CASSWDNSGANVLTF	TGTGCCAGCAGTTGGGACAACTCTGGGGCCAACGTCCTGACTTTC
few	TRBV5-1	TRBJ1-2	TRBD1	CASRKLQGQGDYGYTF	TGCGCCAGCAGAAAGCTCCAGGGACAGGGGGACTATGGCTACACCTTC
many	TRBV29-1	TRBJ1-1	TRBD1	CSVESWTGGGGAFF	TGCAGCGTTGAATCTTGGACAGGGGGCGGGGGAGCTTTCTTT
-	TRBV6-5	TRBJ2-5	TRBD1	CASSLTPWDRQETQYF	TGTGCCAGCAGTTTAACGCCGTGGGACAGGCAAGAGACCCAGTACTTC
many	TRBV6-5	TRBJ1-5	-	CASSYIREQPQHF	TGTGCCAGCAGTTACATTAGGGAACAGCCCCAGCATTTT
many	TRBV10-3	TRBJ2-5	TRBD2	CAISQGGRETQYF	TGTGCCATCAGCCAGGGAGGGCGGGAGACCCAGTACTTC
many	TRBV20-1	TRBJ2-5	-	CSAMYRDQETQYF	TGCAGTGCTATGTACAGGGACCAAGAGACCCAGTACTTC
many	TRBV6-2/TRBV6-3	TRBJ1-6	-	CASPLGGRANSPLHF	TGTGCCAGCCCCCTAGGCGGCAGGGCTAATTCACCCCTCCACTTT
many	TRBV6-5	TRBJ1-1	-	CASSYRGSMVSEAFF	TGTGCCAGCAGTTATAGAGGCAGCATGGTCTCTGAAGCTTTCTTT
many	TRBV28	TRBJ2-5	-	CASSFQAREETQYF	TGTGCCAGCAGTTTCCAGGCACGGGAAGAGACCCAGTACTTC
-	TRBV18	TRBJ1-5	TRBD1	CASSPPGQGFNQPQHF	TGTGCCAGCTCACCGCCGGGACAGGGTTTCAATCAGCCCCAGCATTTT
-	TRBV7-8	TRBJ1-2	-	CASSYSPGGGYGYTF	TGTGCCAGCAGCTACAGTCCCGGGGGGGGCTATGGCTACACCTTC
few	TRBV3-1	TRBJ2-7	TRBD2	CASSQLAGVYEQYF	TGTGCCAGCAGCCAGCTAGCGGGGGTGTACGAGCAGTACTTC
-	TRBV6-1	TRBJ1-5	TRBD1	CASRDREDQPQHF	TGTGCCAGCAGAGACAGGGAGGATCAGCCCCAGCATTTT
many	TRBV5-1	TRBJ1-3	-	CASTLGGSGNTIYF	TGCGCCAGCACCCTCGGAGGGTCGGGGAACACCATATATTTT
many	TRBV20-1	TRBJ2-7	-	CSLSRGADREQYF	TGCAGTCTTAGCAGAGGGGCCGACCGCGAGCAGTACTTC
many	TRBV20-1	TRBJ2-5	-	CSAREGVSSQYF	TGCAGTGCTAGAGAAGGGGTATCTAGCCAGTACTTC
many	TRBV29-1	TRBJ1-2	-	CSAPRGVYGYTF	TGCAGCGCCCCGAGGGGCGTCTATGGCTACACCTTC
-	TRBV28	TRBJ1-1	-	CASSWRTIEAFF	TGTGCCAGCAGTTGGCGGACTATTGAAGCTTTCTTT
-	TRBV29-1	TRBJ2-5	TRBD2	CSVGSLAGETQYF	TGCAGCGTTGGGAGTTTAGCGGGGGAGACCCAGTACTTC
many	TRBV13	TRBJ1-6	-	CASSLGSVQANALHF	TGTGCCAGCAGCTTAGGGTCCGTGCAGGCCAATGCCCTCCACTTT
many	TRBV6-1	TRBJ2-5	TRBD1	CASSEVIGTGEETQYF	TGTGCCAGCAGTGAAGTGATTGGGACAGGGGAAGAGACCCAGTACTTC
many	TRBV20-1	TRBJ2-7	TRBD2	CSAYSGLAGAYEQYF	TGCAGTGCTTACTCCGGACTAGCGGGAGCCTACGAGCAGTACTTC
many	TRBV2	TRBJ2-7	TRBD2	CASSEGTSGYEQYF	TGTGCCAGCAGTGAAGGGACTAGCGGATACGAGCAGTACTTC
many	TRBV27	TRBJ1-6	TRBD1	CASTQGRQGNSPLHF	TGTGCCAGCACCCAGGGTCGACAGGGGAATTCACCCCTCCACTTT
many	TRBV6-2/TRBV6-3	TRBJ1-6	-	CASSSSRTDAPLHF	TGTGCCAGCAGTTCCTCCCGTACCGACGCACCCCTCCACTTT
-	TRBV7-3	TRBJ2-5	-	CASSPGGQPQETQYF	TGTGCCAGCAGCCCCGGGGGACAGCCTCAAGAGACCCAGTACTTC
many	TRBV20-1	TRBJ2-5	-	CSARWVGNQETQYF	TGCAGTGCTAGATGGGTAGGGAATCAAGAGACCCAGTACTTC